The 22 T cell receptor beta chains presented below share a single source sample, sequenced in a study of cytomegalovirus exposure and HLA in healthy donors (dated by TCRdb to about 2017). The library was made by the immunoSEQ multiplex PCR assay. Entries here come from immuneACCESS through TCRdb and include only in-frame sequences with V and J called. Some clones fail to appear in such tables; in the studies checked, an unresolved V gene covers under half of the shortfall, and the cause of the remainder is unknown. For this sample there are around 60,000 clones; 90% to 96% appear just once. The leading ten clones occupy 0.9% to 1.5% of the sample. Sequenced: PBMCs. The receptors were gathered from a young woman in good health and CMV-seronegative.

V gene TRBV30 combines with J gene TRBJ2-5; D may be TRBD1 (6 bases). There are 14 residues in the CDR3. V gave up 0 bases and J gave up 8 bases, with 16 bases separating them. Germline V gives CDR1 GTSNPN, CDR2 SVGIG (reference sequence). CDR3 in amino acids: CAWSVQGAPQTQYF. In nucleotides, the CDR3 is TGTGCCTGGAGTGTACAGGGAGCCCCCCAAACCCAGTACTTC. The full variable domain, rest sourced from reference TRBV30 and TRBJ2-5, is SQTIHQWPATLVQPVGSPLSLECTVEGTSNPNLYWYRQAAGRGLQLLFYSVGIGQISSEVPQNLSASRPQDRQFILSSKKLLLSDSGFYLCAWSVQGAPQTQYFGPGTRLLVL.

The chain employs TRBV10-3 and TRBJ2-7, with a tentative D call TRBD1 (5 bases). Per the germline V gene, CDR1 is ENHRY and CDR2 is SYGVKD. The CDR3 extends over 14 amino acids. V was trimmed by 3 bases and J by 6 bases, leaving 15 bases between them. CDR3 loop: CAISDGRAGFEQYF. The CDR3 region has the DNA TGTGCCATCAGTGATGGCAGGGCCGGGTTCGAGCAGTACTTC.

J is TRBJ2-3 and V is TRBV18, with TRBD2 matching over 12 bases. This CDR3 comprises 15 residues. V lost 3 bases, J lost 7 bases, and 5 bases stayed unmatched. Germline V gene sequence: CDR1 KGHSH, CDR2 LQKENI. The CDR3 nucleotides read TGTGCCAGCTCACCGACTAGCGGGGGTTGGAATACGCAGTATTTT. Amino acids: CASSPTSGGWNTQYF.

The chain recombines TRBV6-5 with TRBJ2-5; D remains unclear. Germline V lookup: CDR1 MNHEY, CDR2 SVGAGI. Trimming shortened V by 8 bases and J by 8 bases, and 12 bases separated the two germline ends. The CDR3 is 11 amino acids. CDR3 residues: CASLPLVTQYF. In nucleotides, the CDR3 is TGTGCCAGCCTGCCCCTAGTTACCCAGTACTTC.

The chain links TRBV7-9 to TRBJ2-7; the D is unclear. Germline CDR1 and CDR2: SEHNR and FQNEAQ (reference sequence). This CDR3 contains 12 residues. Trimming stripped 0 bases from V and 9 bases from J, with 9 bases between. CDR3 coding DNA: TGTGCCAGCAGCTTAGCGGCGGCCGCGCAGTACTTC. Residues: CASSLAAAAQYF.

The DNA for the CDR3 is TGTGCCAGTAGTTGGGGGACAGGGGGCCGCGAGCAGTACTTC. Translated, it gives CASSWGTGGREQYF. The V gene is TRBV19, the J gene TRBJ2-7, with 12 bases lining up with TRBD1. Per germline, CDR1 LNHDA and CDR2 SQIVND (reference sequence). V shed 5 bases and J 6 bases; nucleotides not matched to a gene: 5. CDR3 length: 14 amino acids. Variable domain in full (rest from reference TRBV19 and TRBJ2-7): DGGITQSPKYLFRKEGQNVTLSCEQNLNHDAMYWYRQDPGQGLRLIYYSQIVNDFQKGDIAEGYSVSREKKESFPLTVTSAQKNPTAFYLCASSWGTGGREQYFGPGTRLTVT.

The rearrangement joins TRBV2 to TRBJ2-7, with D possibly matching TRBD2 (5 bases). Germline CDR1 SNHLY, CDR2 FYNNEI. CDR3 size: 10 residues. CDR3 coding DNA: TGTGCGTGGGGAGACTACGAGCAGTACTTC. This encodes CAWGDYEQYF.

This clone was detected a few times. V usage is TRBV6-4 and J usage is TRBJ2-2, with 7 bases lining up with TRBD1. This CDR3 spans 15 amino acids. V gave up 6 bases and J gave up 7 bases; unmatched junction bases: 11. The germline V gene encodes CDR1 MRHNA and CDR2 SNTAGT. For the CDR3, the DNA is TGTGCCAGCAGCACCGACAGGGACCCCGGCGGGGAGCTGTTTTTT. Translating it yields CASSTDRDPGGELFF.

The chain joins TRBV27 to TRBJ2-1; no firm D call. The germline V gene encodes CDR1 MNHEY and CDR2 SMNVEV (reference sequence). This CDR3 contains 15 residues. The germline V and J ends were trimmed by 4 bases and 6 bases, with 16 bases remaining between them. For the CDR3, the DNA is TGTGCCAGCAGTTCCCCGGGTCCCCCAAGCAATGAGCAGTTCTTC. Translating gives CASSSPGPPSNEQFF.

The V gene is TRBV30, the J gene TRBJ1-1; perhaps TRBD1 as D (6 bases). The CDR3 covers 14 residues. V was trimmed by 2 bases and J by 6 bases, leaving 16 bases between them. Germline V gene lookup returns CDR1 GTSNPN and CDR2 SVGIG (reference sequence). CDR3 DNA: TGTGCCTGGAGTTTGGGGGCCAGGGGCGCTGAAGCTTTCTTT. This translates into CAWSLGARGAEAFF.

V is TRBV18 and J is TRBJ2-7; 9 bases are shared with TRBD1. CDR3 length: 15 residues. Looked up from germline, CDR1 is KGHSH and CDR2 is LQKENI. V lost 3 bases, J lost 5 bases, and 8 bases stayed unmatched. The CDR3 is CASSPGTGSLHEQYF. The CDR3 DNA follows: TGTGCCAGCTCACCTGGGACAGGGAGTCTGCACGAGCAGTACTTC.

V is TRBV5-6 and J is TRBJ1-2, with 8 nucleotides matching TRBD1. After removal of 0 bases from V and 6 bases from J, the junction contained 10 bases not matched to a gene. Germline-derived CDR1 and CDR2 are SGHDT and YYEEEE. This CDR3 contains 16 residues. The DNA for the CDR3 is TGTGCCAGCAGCTTGGGTGCCGGGGCAGGGGGCCATGGCTACACCTTC. Translating it yields CASSLGAGAGGHGYTF.

This chain connects TRBV30 to TRBJ2-7; TRBD2 might be the D (5 bases). The CDR3 runs 14 residues. Deletions cut 5 bases from V and 0 bases from J, with 14 bases between. The V gene's germline CDR1 is GTSNPN and CDR2 SVGIG (reference sequence). This CDR3 is CAWDRTGSSYEQYF. The CDR3 DNA reads as TGTGCCTGGGACCGAACTGGGAGCTCCTACGAGCAGTACTTC.

The chain uses TRBV7-2 and TRBJ1-5, with 10 nucleotides matching TRBD1. Germline V gene lookup returns CDR1 SGHTA and CDR2 FQGNSA. There are 17 residues in the CDR3. Losses at the gene ends were 5 bases for V and 3 bases for J; bases not matched to a gene: 10. The CDR3 DNA reads TGTGCCAGCAGCACCCGGACAGGGGGTAGTTTCAATCAGCCCCAGCATTTT. Translated: CASSTRTGGSFNQPQHF.

The chain couples TRBV7-2 to TRBJ1-5; 7 bases match TRBD1. V was clipped by 1 base and J by 7 bases; unmatched bases: 4. Germline V gene data show CDR1 as SGHTA and CDR2 as FQGNSA. CDR3 size: 14 residues. The CDR3 here is CASSLVGRGQPQHF. CDR3 DNA sequence: TGTGCCAGCAGCTTAGTGGGCAGGGGGCAGCCCCAGCATTTT.

V gene TRBV7-2 combines with J gene TRBJ2-1; 11 bases fit TRBD2. The CDR3 runs 18 residues. The germline V gene encodes CDR1 SGHTA and CDR2 FQGNSA. The V gene end was trimmed by 5 bases and the J gene end by 5 bases; junction bases not matched to a gene: 14. The CDR3 DNA follows: TGTGCCAGCAGCGCCCTAGCGGGGGGCCCCCGGAATAACAATGAGCAGTTCTTC. Its translation: CASSALAGGPRNNNEQFF. The complete variable domain, with remaining parts taken from reference TRBV7-2 and TRBJ2-1, reads GAGVSQSPSNKVTEKGKDVELRCDPISGHTALYWYRQSLGQGLEFLIYFQGNSAPDKSGLPSDRFSAERTGGSVSTLTIQRTQQEDSAVYLCASSALAGGPRNNNEQFFGPGTRLTVL.

V usage is TRBV16 and J usage is TRBJ1-1; D is ambiguous. Germline lookup yields CDR1 KGHSY and CDR2 FQNENV. V lost 3 bases to trimming and J lost 1 base, with 6 bases between them. The CDR3 is 13 residues long. This chain's CDR3 is CASSHLGNTEAFF. Written as DNA, the CDR3 is TGTGCCAGCAGCCACCTCGGGAACACTGAAGCTTTCTTT. The full variable domain, rest sourced from reference TRBV16 and TRBJ1-1, is GEEVAQTPKHLVRGEGQKAKLYCAPIKGHSYVFWYQQVLKNEFKFLISFQNENVFDETGMPKERFSAKCLPNSPCSLEIQATKLEDSAVYFCASSHLGNTEAFFGQGTRLTVV.

V usage is TRBV28 and J usage is TRBJ2-7; 13 bases fit TRBD2. With V trimmed by 5 bases and J by 1 base, 8 bases remained unmatched. This CDR3 contains 17 residues. Per germline, CDR1 MDHEN and CDR2 SYDVKM. The CDR3 spells CASSPGTSGAASYEQYF. In DNA form, the CDR3 reads TGTGCCAGCAGTCCAGGGACTAGCGGGGCCGCATCCTACGAGCAGTACTTC.

The chain joins TRBV18 to TRBJ2-5; TRBD1 matches at 9 bases. Germline values: CDR1 KGHSH, CDR2 LQKENI. There are 16 residues in the CDR3. V trimming: 3 bases; J trimming: 3 bases; junction bases outside the gene matches: 8. CDR3 in DNA: TGTGCCAGCTCACCCACCACCCGGACAGGGGAAGAGACCCAGTACTTC. Its translation: CASSPTTRTGEETQYF.

The V call is TRBV19, the J call TRBJ2-1, with 9 positions matching TRBD2. CDR1 and CDR2 (germline): LNHDA, SQIVND (reference sequence). The CDR3 has 17 residues. V gave up 2 bases and J gave up 2 bases; unmatched junction bases: 7. The CDR3 loop is CASSITSGPRTYNEQFF. CDR3 DNA sequence: TGTGCCAGTAGTATAACTAGCGGGCCCCGAACCTACAATGAGCAGTTCTTC.

This chain links TRBV25-1 with TRBJ2-5; D might be TRBD1 (7 bases). Germline assignment: CDR1 MGHDK and CDR2 SYGVNS. This CDR3 is built from 15 residues. Trimming cost V 2 bases and J 5 bases, with 15 bases left between them. This CDR3 is CASSEIGQGGETQYF. The CDR3 DNA follows: TGTGCCAGCAGTGAAATCGGGCAGGGGGGCGAGACCCAGTACTTC.

The chain uses TRBV6-5 and TRBJ2-7; 7 bases agree with TRBD1. Unmatched junction bases numbered 9, after V lost 6 bases and J lost 4 bases. The CDR3 has 14 amino acids. Germline lookup yields CDR1 MNHEY and CDR2 SVGAGI. For the CDR3, the DNA is TGTGCCAGCAGACCCAGGGGGTCCCGTTACGAGCAGTACTTC. Amino acid sequence: CASRPRGSRYEQYF.